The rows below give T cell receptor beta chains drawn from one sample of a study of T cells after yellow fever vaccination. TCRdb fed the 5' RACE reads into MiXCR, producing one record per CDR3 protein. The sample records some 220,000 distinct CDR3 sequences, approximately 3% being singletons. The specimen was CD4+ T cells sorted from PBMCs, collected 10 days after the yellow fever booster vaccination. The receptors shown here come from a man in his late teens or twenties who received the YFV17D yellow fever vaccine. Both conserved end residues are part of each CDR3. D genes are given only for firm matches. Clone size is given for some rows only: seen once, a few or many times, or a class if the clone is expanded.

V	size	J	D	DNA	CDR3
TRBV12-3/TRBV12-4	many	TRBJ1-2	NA	TGTGCCAGCAGTTTCTCAGCTCCGGGGGCTGACGGGGGTTTTAATGGCTACACCTTC	CASSFSAPGADGGFNGYTF
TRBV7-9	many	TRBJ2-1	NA	TGTGCCAGCAGCTTAGACAGTCCGCAGTTCTTC	CASSLDSPQFF
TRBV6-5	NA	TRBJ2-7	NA	TGTGCCAGCAGTTCCACCTACGAGCAGTACTTC	CASSSTYEQYF
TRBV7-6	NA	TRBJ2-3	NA	TGTGCCAGCAGCTTATGGCGAGGGGATACGCAGTATTTT	CASSLWRGDTQYF
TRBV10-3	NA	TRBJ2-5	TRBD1	TGTGCCATCAGAGGACAGGGCGAAGAGACCCAGTACTTC	CAIRGQGEETQYF
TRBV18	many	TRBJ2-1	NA	TGTGCCAGCTCACCCCCCCGATCAGGGGCCGGGAATGAGCAGTTCTTC	CASSPPRSGAGNEQFF
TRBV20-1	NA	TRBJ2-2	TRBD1	TGCAGTGCTAGCCAGGGGGCTGGTACCGGGGAGCTGTTTTTT	CSASQGAGTGELFF
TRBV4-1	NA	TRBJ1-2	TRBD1	TGCGCCAGCAGGCGAATAACGAGACAGGGTCTAAATGGCTACACCTTC	CASRRITRQGLNGYTF
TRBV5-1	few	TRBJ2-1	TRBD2	TGCGCCAGCAGCTTGCTAGCGGGGGGGCAGAATGAGCAGTTCTTC	CASSLLAGGQNEQFF
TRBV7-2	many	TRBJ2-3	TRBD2	TGTGCCAGCAGCCCACAGGGAGCGGGGGGCCCAGATACGCAGTATTTT	CASSPQGAGGPDTQYF
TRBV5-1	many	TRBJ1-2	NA	TGCGCCAGCAGCTTGACCAAGGATGGCTACACCTTC	CASSLTKDGYTF
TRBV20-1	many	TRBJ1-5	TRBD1	TGCAGTGCCACGAAGGGGGCAGGCAATCAGCCCCAGCATTTT	CSATKGAGNQPQHF
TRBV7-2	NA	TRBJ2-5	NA	TGTGCCAGCAGCTCCCGGTCCGGACAAGCCTGGGAGACCCAGTACTTC	CASSSRSGQAWETQYF
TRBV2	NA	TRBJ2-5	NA	TGTGCCAGCAGTGGCGGACAGTACCAAGAGACCCAGTACTTC	CASSGGQYQETQYF
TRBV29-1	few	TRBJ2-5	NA	TGCAGCGGGGGCGCACGATCGGCGGAGACCCAGTACTTC	CSGGARSAETQYF
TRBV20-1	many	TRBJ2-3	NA	TGCAGTGCCCCCGGCACGGGGGATACGCAGTATTTT	CSAPGTGDTQYF
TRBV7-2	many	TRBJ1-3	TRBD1	TGTGCCAGCAGCCAACAGGGGACGAACACCATATATTTT	CASSQQGTNTIYF
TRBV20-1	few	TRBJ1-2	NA	TGCAGTGCTAAGGTGTCCGGCTACACCTTC	CSAKVSGYTF
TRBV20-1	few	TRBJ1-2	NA	TGCAGTGCCACCCCGAGCCGGAGTATTGGCTACACCTTC	CSATPSRSIGYTF
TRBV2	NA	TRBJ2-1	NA	TGTTCCAGCAGTGAAGAGGGTCCGGCCTACAATGAGCAGTTCTTC	CSSSEEGPAYNEQFF
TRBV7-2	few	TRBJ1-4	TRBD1	TGTGCCAGCAGCTTAGCCAGGGGGAATGAAAAACTGTTTTTT	CASSLARGNEKLFF
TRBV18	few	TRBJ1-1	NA	TGTGCCAGCTCACCTCGGCAGGGTAGGACTGAAGCTTTCTTT	CASSPRQGRTEAFF
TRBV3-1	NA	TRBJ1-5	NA	TGTGCCAGCAGCCAAGTGTTAGATCAGCCCCAGCATTTT	CASSQVLDQPQHF
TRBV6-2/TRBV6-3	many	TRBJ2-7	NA	TGTGCCAGCACTCTGAACAGATGGGACGAGCAGTACTTC	CASTLNRWDEQYF
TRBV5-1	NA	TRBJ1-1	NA	TGCGCCAGCAGCCCTCGCGGGACTGGGAACACTGAAGCTTTCTTT	CASSPRGTGNTEAFF
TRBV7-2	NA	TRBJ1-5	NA	TGTGCCAGCAGCTTAGTTTCTCGACAGCCTAGCAATCAGCCCCAGCATTTT	CASSLVSRQPSNQPQHF
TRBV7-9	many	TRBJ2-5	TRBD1	TGTGCCAGCAGCACAACTACAGGGGCGCGAGAGACCCAGTACTTC	CASSTTTGARETQYF
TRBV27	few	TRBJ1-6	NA	TGTGCCAGCAGCTTACGAGGCCCCGGATCACCCCTCCACTTT	CASSLRGPGSPLHF
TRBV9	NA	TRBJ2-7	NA	TGTGCCAGCAGCGTAGGGCCAACCTACGAGCAGTACTTC	CASSVGPTYEQYF
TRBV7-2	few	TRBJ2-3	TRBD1	TGTGCCAGCAGCCCCGGGGCAGGGGGTCCAGATACGCAGTATTTT	CASSPGAGGPDTQYF
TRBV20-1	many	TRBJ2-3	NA	TGCAGTGCTAGTGTTCACGGGGGCTCGGCAGATACGCAGTATTTT	CSASVHGGSADTQYF
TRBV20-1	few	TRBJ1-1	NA	TGCAGTGCTAGTGGGGCCGTGAACACTGAAGCTTTCTTT	CSASGAVNTEAFF
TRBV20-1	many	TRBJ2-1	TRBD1	TGCAGTGCTCCACTCCGGGACAGGGGGAACAATGAGCAGTTCTTC	CSAPLRDRGNNEQFF